The present T cell receptor beta chain was sequenced within a study of T cells in Graves' hyperthyroidism and ophthalmopathy. Findings and caveats of the study: By a 13 V-J model, ophthalmopathy was set apart from stable hyperthyroidism.

This clonotype was counted many times. Its antigen is undetermined. RNA transcripts were the template for amplifying TCR beta CDR3 regions. The HTBI primer set served for first-round RT-PCR of the TCR CDR3. TCRdb redid the calling of the multiplex PCR reads with MiXCR, one entry per CDR3 protein. The sample consists of more than 550,000 distinct CDR3 sequences, approximately 42% of them appearing once. The study excluded patients with uncontrolled infection, other autoimmune disease, pregnancy or lactation. Together with thyroid ultrasound, orbital computed tomography, serum thyroxine and TRAb, clinical symptoms were used for diagnoses. Germline CDR1 LNHDA, CDR2 SQIVND (reference sequence). V lost 7 bases and J lost 4, with 11 bases in between. The CDR3 is made up of 13 amino acids.

The source is an adult man with Graves' disease, either hyperthyroidism or ophthalmopathy (not recorded which). The chain has TRBV19 and TRBJ1-5, with TRBD1 as a possible D gene (6 bases). The specimen was peripheral blood or thyroid tissue (not recorded which). For the CDR3, the DNA is TGTGCCAGTACCCGGGACATGAATCAGCCCCAGCATTTT. It specifies CASTRDMNQPQHF.